The TCR beta chain described here comes from a study of blood T cell repertoires in COVID-19 (dated by TCRdb to 2018 to 2020). About the study as a whole: Collaborator samples came from the United States, Italy and Spain and covered acute and convalescent phases of COVID-19. HLA class I and class II types, where available, came from metadata supplied by the sample provider rather than from assay-based typing. The material from the prospective study consisted of cDNA or gDNA derived from T cells, B-cell-depleted T cells, or PBMCs. Samples were obtained from the ongoing ImmuneRACE study (first 160 participants) and from 1,200 or so subjects provided by 6 global collaborators. The repertoires were released in a freely available public database intended as a resource for research on the immune response to SARS-CoV-2. Nearly every sample came with metadata listing a de-identified subject ID, COVID-19 status, age in years and sex. The dataset comprised deeply sampled blood TCRbeta repertoires from subjects exposed to, actively infected with, or recovered from COVID-19.

The immunoSEQ Assay, a bias-controlled multiplex PCR, was used to amplify TCRbeta CDR3 regions from genomic DNA. As for the authors' bioinformatics: The number of nucleated cells in each sample was estimated from the amplification of reference gene primers within the assay. To quantify the absolute abundance of each unique TCRbeta CDR3 rearrangement, sequence reads were collapsed and filtered. For each sample, productive Simpson clonality was calculated by taking the square root of Simpson's diversity index across productive rearrangements. The immuneACCESS repertoire file appears here via TCRdb, limited to in-frame rearrangements. These files lack a portion of the clones; in checked studies, under half of the deficit traces to unresolved V genes, and the cause of the others is not known. V and J calls and clone size are copied from that table; D and trimming were computed from the DNA. This sample lists some 49,000 clones; 80% to 90% were detected once. The ten most abundant clones make up roughly 2.6% of the sample.

Collaborating institutions collected whole blood in K2EDTA tubes following their own protocols. For TCRbeta analysis, collaborators shipped samples in one of three forms: frozen whole blood, isolated PBMCs, or DNA extracted from either of those sample types. The CDR3 contains 13 residues, cysteine and phenylalanine counted. Only the CDR3 portion is preserved as DNA: 39 bases, with reading frame beginning at the first base. The V and J ends are trimmed by 1 base and 2 bases, leaving 5 bases between them. What the research found in general, with its limitations: Clinical and demographic metadata were provided uncurated, with the amount varying by source and participant.

This clone is a singleton in its sample. The antigen this receptor binds is unknown. No clone much larger than this one lies a single base away; base qualities are absent. Other nucleotide sequences in the sample specify the same CDR3. The V and J segments used are TRBV12-3 or TRBV12-4 and TRBJ1-2; no D gene can be assigned with confidence. Sequenced sample: peripheral blood. The TCR sequence derives from a woman in her sixties or seventies with acute or convalescent COVID-19. The nucleotide sequence is TGTGCCAGCAGTTTAGGGCAGAACTATGGCTACACCTTC. This codes for CASSLGQNYGYTF.